Sequencing of this TCR beta chain was carried out in a study of post-analysis software for immune sequencing data. Whole-study results and caveats: Higher frequency in patients than in controls was seen for about five TRBV segments, with TRBV5-6, TRBV5-1 and TRBV20-1 among them.

TCR beta cDNA libraries had unique molecular identifiers. TCRdb processed the PCR reads anew with MiXCR; each CDR3 protein has one entry. The table records some 690,000 distinct CDR3 sequences, 25% to 30% of them present only once. There are 14 residues in the CDR3. V was shortened by 1 base and J by 4 bases, with 10 bases between the two germline ends. The V gene's germline CDR1 is SGHVS and CDR2 FQNEAQ. Remarks on this clonotype: The antigen remains unidentified.

Source material: blood. The rearrangement joins TRBV7-8 to TRBJ1-2, with D maybe TRBD1 (6 bases). This sequence was found in a girl aged 5-17 years with multiple sclerosis. The CDR3 is CASSLVPGVYGYTF. Here the CDR3 DNA reads TGTGCCAGCAGCTTAGTTCCAGGGGTCTATGGCTACACCTTC.